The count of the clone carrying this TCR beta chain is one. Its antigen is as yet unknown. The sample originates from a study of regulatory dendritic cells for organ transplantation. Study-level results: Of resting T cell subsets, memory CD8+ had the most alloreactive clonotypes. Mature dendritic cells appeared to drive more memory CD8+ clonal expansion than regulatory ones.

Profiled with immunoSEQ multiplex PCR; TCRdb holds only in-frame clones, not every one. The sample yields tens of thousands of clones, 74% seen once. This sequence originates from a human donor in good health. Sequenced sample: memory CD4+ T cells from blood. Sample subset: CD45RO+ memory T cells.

CDR3 DNA: TGCAGCGTTGATGAACAGATCTATGGCTACACCTTC. Amino acid sequence: CSVDEQIYGYTF. The chain employs TRBV29-1 and TRBJ1-2, with D unresolved. This CDR3 contains 12 residues. Trimming cost V 3 bases and J 4 bases, with 9 bases left between them. Germline CDR1 SQVTM, CDR2 ANQGSEA.